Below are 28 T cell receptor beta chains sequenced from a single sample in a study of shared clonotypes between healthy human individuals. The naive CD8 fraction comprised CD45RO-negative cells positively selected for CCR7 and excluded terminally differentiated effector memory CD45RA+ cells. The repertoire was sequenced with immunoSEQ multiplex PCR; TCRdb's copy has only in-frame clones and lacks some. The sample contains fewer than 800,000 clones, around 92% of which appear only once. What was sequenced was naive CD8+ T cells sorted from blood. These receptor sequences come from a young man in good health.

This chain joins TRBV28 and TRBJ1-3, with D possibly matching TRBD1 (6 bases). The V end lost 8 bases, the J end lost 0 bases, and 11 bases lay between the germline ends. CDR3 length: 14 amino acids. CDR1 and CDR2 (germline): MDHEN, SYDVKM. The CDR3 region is CASVARGSGNTIYF. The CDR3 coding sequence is TGTGCCAGCGTGGCCAGGGGCTCTGGAAACACCATATATTTT.

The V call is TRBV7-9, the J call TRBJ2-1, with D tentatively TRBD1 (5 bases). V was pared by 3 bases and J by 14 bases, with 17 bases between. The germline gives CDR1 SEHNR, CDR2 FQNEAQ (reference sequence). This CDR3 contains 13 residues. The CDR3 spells CASSFDLGQGKFF. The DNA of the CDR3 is TGTGCCAGCAGCTTCGATCTGGGCCAGGGCAAGTTCTTC.

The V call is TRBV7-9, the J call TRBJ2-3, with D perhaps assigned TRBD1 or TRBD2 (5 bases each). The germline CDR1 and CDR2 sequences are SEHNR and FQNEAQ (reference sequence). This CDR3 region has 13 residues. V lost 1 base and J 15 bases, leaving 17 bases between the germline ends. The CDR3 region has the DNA TGTGCCAGCAGCTTAGAAGGCTCCTCCGGGGCTTATTTT. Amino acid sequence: CASSLEGSSGAYF.

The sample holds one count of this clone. The CDR3 protein is CASVQESATNEKLFF. DNA of the CDR3: TGCGCCAGCGTACAGGAAAGTGCAACTAATGAAAAACTGTTTTTT. The genes are TRBV5-1 and TRBJ1-4; maybe TRBD1 (5 bases). CDR3 size: 15 residues. The V end was cut by 7 bases, the J end by 0 bases, with 13 bases between. CDR1 is SGHRS and CDR2 is YFSETQ in the germline V gene.

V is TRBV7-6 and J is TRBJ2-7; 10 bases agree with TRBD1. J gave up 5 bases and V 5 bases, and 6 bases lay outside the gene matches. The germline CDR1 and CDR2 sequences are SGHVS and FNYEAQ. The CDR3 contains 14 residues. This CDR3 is CASSQGTGVNEQYF. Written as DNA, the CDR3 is TGTGCCAGCAGCCAAGGGACAGGGGTAAACGAGCAGTACTTC.

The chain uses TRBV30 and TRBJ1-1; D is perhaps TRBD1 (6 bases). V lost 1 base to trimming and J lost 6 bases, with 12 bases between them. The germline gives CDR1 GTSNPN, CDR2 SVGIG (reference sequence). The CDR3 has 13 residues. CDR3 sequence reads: CAWSAWGTSEAFF. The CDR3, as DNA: TGTGCCTGGAGTGCTTGGGGGACATCTGAAGCTTTCTTT.

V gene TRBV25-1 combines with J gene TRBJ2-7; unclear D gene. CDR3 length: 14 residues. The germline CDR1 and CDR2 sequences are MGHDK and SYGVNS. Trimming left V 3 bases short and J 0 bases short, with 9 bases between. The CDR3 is CASSDSGGSYEQYF. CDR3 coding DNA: TGTGCCAGCAGTGATTCTGGCGGCTCCTACGAGCAGTACTTC.

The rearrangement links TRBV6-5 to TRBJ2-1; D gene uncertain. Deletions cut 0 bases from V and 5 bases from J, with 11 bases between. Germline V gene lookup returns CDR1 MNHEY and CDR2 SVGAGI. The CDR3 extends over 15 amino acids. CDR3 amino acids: CASSYSNLVDNEQFF. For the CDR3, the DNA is TGTGCCAGCAGTTACTCGAACCTAGTAGACAATGAGCAGTTCTTC.

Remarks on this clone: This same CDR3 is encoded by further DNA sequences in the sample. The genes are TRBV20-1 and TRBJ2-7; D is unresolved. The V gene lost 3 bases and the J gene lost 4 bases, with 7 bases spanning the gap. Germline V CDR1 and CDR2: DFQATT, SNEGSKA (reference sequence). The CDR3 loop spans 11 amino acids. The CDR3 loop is CSASPGYEQYF. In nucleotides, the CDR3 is TGCAGTGCTAGCCCCGGATACGAGCAGTACTTC.

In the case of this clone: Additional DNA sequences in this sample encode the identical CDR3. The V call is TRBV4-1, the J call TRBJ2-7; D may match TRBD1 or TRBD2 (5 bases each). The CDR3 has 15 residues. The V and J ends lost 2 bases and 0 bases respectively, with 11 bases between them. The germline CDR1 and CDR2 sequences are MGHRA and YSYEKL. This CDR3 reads CASSQRDGSSYEQYF. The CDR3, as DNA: TGCGCCAGCAGCCAAAGGGACGGAAGCTCCTACGAGCAGTACTTC.

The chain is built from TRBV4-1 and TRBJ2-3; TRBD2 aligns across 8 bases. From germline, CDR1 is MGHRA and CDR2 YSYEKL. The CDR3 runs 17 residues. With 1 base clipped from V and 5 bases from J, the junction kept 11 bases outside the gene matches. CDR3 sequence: CASSQGETSALRDTQYF. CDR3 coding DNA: TGCGCCAGCAGCCAAGGTGAGACTAGCGCTCTACGAGATACGCAGTATTTT.

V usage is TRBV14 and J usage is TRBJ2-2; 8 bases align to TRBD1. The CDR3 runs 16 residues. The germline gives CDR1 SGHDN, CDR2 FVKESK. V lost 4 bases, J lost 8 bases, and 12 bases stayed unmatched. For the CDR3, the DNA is TGTGCCAGCAGCCCCTCGAGCCGGCAGGGGGCGGGGGAGCTGTTTTTT. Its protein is CASSPSSRQGAGELFF.

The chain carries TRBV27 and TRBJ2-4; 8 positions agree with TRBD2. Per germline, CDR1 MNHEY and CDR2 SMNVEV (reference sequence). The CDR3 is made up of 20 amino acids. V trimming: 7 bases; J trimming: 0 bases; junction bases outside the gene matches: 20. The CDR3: CASTNYSGTAHFLAKNIQYF. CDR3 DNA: TGTGCCAGCACAAACTATAGCGGGACCGCCCATTTTCTAGCCAAAAACATTCAGTACTTC.

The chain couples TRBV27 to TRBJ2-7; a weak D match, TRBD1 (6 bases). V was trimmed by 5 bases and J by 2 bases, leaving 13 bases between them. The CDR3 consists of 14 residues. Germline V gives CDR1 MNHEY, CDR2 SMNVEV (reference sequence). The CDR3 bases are TGTGCCAGCAGTCCAGGGGACGGACCCTACGAGCAGTACTTC. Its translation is CASSPGDGPYEQYF.

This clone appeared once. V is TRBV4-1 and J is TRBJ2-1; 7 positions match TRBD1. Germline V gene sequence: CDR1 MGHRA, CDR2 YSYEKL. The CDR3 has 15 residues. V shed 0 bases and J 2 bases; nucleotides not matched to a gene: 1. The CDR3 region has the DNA TGCGCCAGCAGCCAAGATAGGGGGCCCTACAATGAGCAGTTCTTC. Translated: CASSQDRGPYNEQFF.

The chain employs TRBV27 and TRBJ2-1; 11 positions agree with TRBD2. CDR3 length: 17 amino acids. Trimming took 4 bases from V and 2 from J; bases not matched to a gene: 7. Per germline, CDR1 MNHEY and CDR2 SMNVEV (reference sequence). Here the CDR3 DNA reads TGTGCCAGCAGTTCTGGACTAGCGGGCCAAGCCTACAATGAGCAGTTCTTC. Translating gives CASSSGLAGQAYNEQFF.

The CDR3 is CAWSYGSQETQYF. CDR3 DNA: TGTGCCTGGAGCTACGGGAGCCAAGAGACCCAGTACTTC. V usage is TRBV30 and J usage is TRBJ2-5, with D possibly TRBD2 on 6 matching bases. V was clipped by 3 bases and J by 1 base, with 9 bases between them. The V gene's germline CDR1 is GTSNPN and CDR2 SVGIG (reference sequence). The CDR3 sequence is 13 residues long.

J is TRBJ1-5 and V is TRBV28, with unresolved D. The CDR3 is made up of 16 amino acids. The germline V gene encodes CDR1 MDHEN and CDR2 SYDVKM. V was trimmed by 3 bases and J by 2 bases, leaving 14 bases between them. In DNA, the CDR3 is TGTGCCAGCAGTTTCGGTGAGGTTAGGGGCAATCAGCCCCAGCATTTT. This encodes CASSFGEVRGNQPQHF.

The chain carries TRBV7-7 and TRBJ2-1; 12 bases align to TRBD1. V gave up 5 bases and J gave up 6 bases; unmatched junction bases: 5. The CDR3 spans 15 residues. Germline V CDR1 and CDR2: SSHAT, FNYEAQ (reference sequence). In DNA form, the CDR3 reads TGTGCCAGCAGCGTCGGGACAGGGGGCAGCAATGAGCAGTTCTTC. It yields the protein CASSVGTGGSNEQFF.

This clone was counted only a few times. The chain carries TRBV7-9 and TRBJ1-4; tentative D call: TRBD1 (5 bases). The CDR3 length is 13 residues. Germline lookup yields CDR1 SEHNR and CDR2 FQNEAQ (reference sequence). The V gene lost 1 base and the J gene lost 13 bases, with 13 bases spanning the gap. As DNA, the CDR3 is TGTGCCAGCAGCTTAGTAAACGGGGACGGACTGTTTTTT. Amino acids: CASSLVNGDGLFF.

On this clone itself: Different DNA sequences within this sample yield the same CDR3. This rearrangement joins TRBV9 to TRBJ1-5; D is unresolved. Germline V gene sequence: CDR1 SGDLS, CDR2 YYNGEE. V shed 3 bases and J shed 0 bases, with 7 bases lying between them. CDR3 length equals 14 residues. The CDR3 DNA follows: TGTGCCAGCAGCGATGGGAGTAGCAATCAGCCCCAGCATTTT. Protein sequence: CASSDGSSNQPQHF.

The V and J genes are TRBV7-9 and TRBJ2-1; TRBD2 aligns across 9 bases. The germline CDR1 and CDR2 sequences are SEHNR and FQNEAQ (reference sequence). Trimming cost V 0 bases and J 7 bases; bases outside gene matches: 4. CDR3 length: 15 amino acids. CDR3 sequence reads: CASSLAAGGPNEQFF. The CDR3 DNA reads TGTGCCAGCAGCTTAGCGGCGGGAGGGCCAAATGAGCAGTTCTTC. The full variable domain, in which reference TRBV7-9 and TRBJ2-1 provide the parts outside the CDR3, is DTGVSQNPRHKITKRGQNVTFRCDPISEHNRLYWYRQTLGQGPEFLTYFQNEAQLEKSRLLSDRFSAERPKGSFSTLEIQRTEQGDSAMYLCASSLAAGGPNEQFFGPGTRLTVL.

CDR3 amino acids: CASSQARVYNEQFF. Here the CDR3 DNA reads TGCGCCAGCAGCCAAGCTCGGGTCTACAATGAGCAGTTCTTC. The gene calls are TRBV4-1 and TRBJ2-1; D gene ambiguous. The CDR3 spans 14 residues. V gave up 1 base and J gave up 3 bases, with 7 bases separating them. Per the germline V gene, CDR1 is MGHRA and CDR2 is YSYEKL.

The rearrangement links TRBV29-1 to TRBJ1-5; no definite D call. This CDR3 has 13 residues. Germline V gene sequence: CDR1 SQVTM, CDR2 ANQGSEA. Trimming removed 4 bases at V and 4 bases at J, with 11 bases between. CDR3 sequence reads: CSVAGLGNQPQHF. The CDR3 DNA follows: TGCAGCGTTGCGGGGTTGGGGAATCAGCCCCAGCATTTT.

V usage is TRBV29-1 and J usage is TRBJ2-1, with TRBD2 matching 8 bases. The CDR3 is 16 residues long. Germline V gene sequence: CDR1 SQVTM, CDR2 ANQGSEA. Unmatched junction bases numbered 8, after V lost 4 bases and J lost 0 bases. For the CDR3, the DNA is TGCAGCGTTGGAGGCGTGGCGGGAGGCTCCTACAATGAGCAGTTCTTC. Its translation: CSVGGVAGGSYNEQFF.

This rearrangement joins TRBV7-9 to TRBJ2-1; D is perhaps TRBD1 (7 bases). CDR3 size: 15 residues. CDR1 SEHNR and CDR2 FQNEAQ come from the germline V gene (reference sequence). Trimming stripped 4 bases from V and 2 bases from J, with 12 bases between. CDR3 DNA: TGTGCCAGCAGCTCCCTCAGGGGGGCCTACAATGAGCAGTTCTTC. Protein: CASSSLRGAYNEQFF.

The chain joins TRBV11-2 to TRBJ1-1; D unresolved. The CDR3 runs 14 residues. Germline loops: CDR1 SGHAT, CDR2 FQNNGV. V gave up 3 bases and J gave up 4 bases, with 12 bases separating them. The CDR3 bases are TGTGCCAGCAGCTTCCCCACTACGAGCACTGAAGCTTTCTTT. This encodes CASSFPTTSTEAFF.

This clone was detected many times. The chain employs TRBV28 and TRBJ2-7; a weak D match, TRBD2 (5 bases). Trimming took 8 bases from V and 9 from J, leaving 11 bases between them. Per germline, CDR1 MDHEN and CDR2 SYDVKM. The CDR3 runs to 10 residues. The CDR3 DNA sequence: TGTGCCAGCGCCGGGGTGGGGCAGTACTTC. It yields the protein CASAGVGQYF.